This T cell receptor (beta chain) was sequenced for a study of cytomegalovirus exposure and HLA in healthy donors. Researchers ran the PCR with 60 Vbeta and 13 Jbeta primers. Only in-frame clones appear in the TCRdb table, and some are missing; sequencing was by immunoSEQ multiplex PCR. The repertoire has more than 45,000 clones, approximately 70% of them found once; the top ten carry roughly a fifth. This clone was seen just once. The receptor was isolated from a woman aged 55-70 years in good health and CMV-seropositive. The sequenced sample was PBMCs.

The CDR3 DNA sequence: TGTGCCAGCACCATGGACAGCCGGAATGGCTACACCTTC. It codes for CASTMDSRNGYTF. The rearrangement links TRBV6-5 to TRBJ1-2; D is perhaps TRBD1 (6 bases). V gave up 7 bases and J gave up 6 bases, with 15 bases separating them. In germline, CDR1 is MNHEY, CDR2 SVGAGI. This CDR3 is 13 amino acids long.